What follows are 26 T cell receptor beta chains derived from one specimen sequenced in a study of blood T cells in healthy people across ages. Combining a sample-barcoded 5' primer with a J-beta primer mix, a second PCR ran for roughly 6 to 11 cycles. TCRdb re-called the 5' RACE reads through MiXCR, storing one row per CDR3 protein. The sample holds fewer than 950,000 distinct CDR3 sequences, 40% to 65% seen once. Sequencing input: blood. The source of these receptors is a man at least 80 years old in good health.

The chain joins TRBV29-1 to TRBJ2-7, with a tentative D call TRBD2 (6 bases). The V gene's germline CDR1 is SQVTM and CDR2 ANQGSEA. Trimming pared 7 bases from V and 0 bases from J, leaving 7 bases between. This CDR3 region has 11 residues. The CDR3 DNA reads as TGCAGCGCCGGGAGCTCCTACGAGCAGTACTTC. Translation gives CSAGSSYEQYF.

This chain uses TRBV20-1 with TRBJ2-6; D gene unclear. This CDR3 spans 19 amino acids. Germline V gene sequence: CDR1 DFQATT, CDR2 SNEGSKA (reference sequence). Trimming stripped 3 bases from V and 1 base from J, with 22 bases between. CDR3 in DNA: TGCAGTGCTAGGGTTGACGGTGTCCAAGGGTCATCTGGGGCCAACGTCCTGACTTTC. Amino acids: CSARVDGVQGSSGANVLTF.

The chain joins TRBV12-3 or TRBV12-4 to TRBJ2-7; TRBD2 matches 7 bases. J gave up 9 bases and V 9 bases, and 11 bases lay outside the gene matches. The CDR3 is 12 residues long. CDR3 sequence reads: CASWEGRLGQYF. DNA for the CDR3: TGTGCCAGTTGGGAGGGACGTCTGGGGCAGTACTTC.

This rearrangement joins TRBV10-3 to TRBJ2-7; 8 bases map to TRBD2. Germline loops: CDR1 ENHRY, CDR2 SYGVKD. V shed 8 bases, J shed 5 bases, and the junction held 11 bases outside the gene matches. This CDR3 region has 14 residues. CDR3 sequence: CAIALGREEDEQYF. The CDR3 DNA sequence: TGTGCCATCGCGCTGGGGCGGGAGGAAGACGAGCAGTACTTC.

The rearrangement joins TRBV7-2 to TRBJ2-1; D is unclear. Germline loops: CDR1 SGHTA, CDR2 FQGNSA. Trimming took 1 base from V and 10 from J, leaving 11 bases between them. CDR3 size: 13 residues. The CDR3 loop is CASSLGVAREQFF. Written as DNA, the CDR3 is TGTGCCAGCAGCTTAGGGGTAGCTCGGGAGCAGTTCTTC. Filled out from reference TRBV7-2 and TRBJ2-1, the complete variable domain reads GAGVSQSPSNKVTEKGKDVELRCDPISGHTALYWYRQSLGQGLEFLIYFQGNSAPDKSGLPSDRFSAERTGGSVSTLTIQRTQQEDSAVYLCASSLGVAREQFFGPGTRLTVL.

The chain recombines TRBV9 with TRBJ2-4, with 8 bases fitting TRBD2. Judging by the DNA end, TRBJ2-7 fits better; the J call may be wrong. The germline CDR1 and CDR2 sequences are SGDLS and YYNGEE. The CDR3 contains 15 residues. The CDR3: CASSVATGGQYEQYF. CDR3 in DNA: TGTGCCAGCAGCGTAGCAACGGGAGGGCAGTACGAGCAGTACTTC.

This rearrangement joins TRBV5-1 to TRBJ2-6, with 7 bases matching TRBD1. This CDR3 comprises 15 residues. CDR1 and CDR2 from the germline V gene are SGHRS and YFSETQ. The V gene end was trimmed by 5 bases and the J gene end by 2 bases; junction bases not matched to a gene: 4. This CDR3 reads CASRETGPGANVLTF. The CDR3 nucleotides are TGCGCCAGCAGGGAGACAGGGCCTGGGGCCAACGTCCTGACTTTC.

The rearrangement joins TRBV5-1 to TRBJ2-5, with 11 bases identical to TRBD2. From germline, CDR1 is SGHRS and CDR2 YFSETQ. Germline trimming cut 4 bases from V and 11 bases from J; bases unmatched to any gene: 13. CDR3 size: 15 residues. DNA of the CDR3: TGCGCCAGCAGCACCGGGACTAGCGGACCCAATGAGCAGTACTTC. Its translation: CASSTGTSGPNEQYF. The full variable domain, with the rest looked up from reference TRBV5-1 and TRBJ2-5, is KAGVTQTPRYLIKTRGQQVTLSCSPISGHRSVSWYQQTPGQGLQFLFEYFSETQRNKGNFPGRFSGRQFSNSRSEMNVSTLELGDSALYLCASSTGTSGPNEQYFGPGTRLLVL.

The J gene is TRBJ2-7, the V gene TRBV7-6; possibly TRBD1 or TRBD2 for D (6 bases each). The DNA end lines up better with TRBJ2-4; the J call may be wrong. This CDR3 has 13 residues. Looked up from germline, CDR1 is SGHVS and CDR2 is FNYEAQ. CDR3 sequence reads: CASSPGALNIQYF. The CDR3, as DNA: TGTGCCAGCAGCCCGGGGGCTTTGAACATTCAGTACTTC.

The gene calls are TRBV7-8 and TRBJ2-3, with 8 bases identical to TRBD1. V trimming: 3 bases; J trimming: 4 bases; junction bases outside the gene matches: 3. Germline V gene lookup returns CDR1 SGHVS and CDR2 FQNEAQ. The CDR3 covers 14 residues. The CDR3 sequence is CASSFDRGSDTQYF. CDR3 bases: TGTGCCAGCAGCTTCGACAGGGGTTCAGATACGCAGTATTTT.

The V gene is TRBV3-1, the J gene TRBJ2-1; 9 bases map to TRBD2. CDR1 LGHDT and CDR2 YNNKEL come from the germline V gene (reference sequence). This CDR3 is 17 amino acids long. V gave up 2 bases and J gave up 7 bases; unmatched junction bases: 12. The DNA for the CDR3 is TGTGCCAGCAGCCAACGTCCTAGCGGGATACGTAGGAATGAGCAGTTCTTC. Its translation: CASSQRPSGIRRNEQFF.

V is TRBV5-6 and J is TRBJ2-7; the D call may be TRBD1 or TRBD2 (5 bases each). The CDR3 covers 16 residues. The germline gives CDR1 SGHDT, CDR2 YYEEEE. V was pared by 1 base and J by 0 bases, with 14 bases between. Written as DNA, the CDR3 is TGTGCCAGCAGCTTGTGGGGGACGGCACTCTCCTACGAGCAGTACTTC. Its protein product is CASSLWGTALSYEQYF.

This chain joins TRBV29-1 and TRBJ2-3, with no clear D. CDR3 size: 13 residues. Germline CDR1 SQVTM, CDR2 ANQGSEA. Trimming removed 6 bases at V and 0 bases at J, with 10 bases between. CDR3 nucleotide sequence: TGCAGCGTGACGTACCCTAGCACAGATACGCAGTATTTT. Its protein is CSVTYPSTDTQYF.

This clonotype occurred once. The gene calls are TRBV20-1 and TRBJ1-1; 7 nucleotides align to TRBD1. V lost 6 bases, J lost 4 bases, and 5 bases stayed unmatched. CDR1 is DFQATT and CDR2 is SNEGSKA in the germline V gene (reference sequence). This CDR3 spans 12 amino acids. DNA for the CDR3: TGCAGTGCCTCGTGGGACAGCACTGAAGCTTTCTTT. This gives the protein CSASWDSTEAFF.

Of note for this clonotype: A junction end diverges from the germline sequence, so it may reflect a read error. The CDR3 nucleotides read TGTGCCAGCAGCCAAGGGCAGACCTACGAGCAGTACTTC. Protein sequence: CASSQGQTYEQYF. The chain joins TRBV5-1 to TRBJ2-7, with D hard to call. The CDR3 runs 13 residues. Per the germline V gene, CDR1 is SGHRS and CDR2 is YFSETQ.

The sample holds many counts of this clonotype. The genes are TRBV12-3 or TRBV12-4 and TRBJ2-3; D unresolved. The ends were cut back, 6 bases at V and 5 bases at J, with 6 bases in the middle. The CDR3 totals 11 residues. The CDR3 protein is CASSPLDTQYF. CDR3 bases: TGTGCCAGCAGCCCATTAGATACGCAGTATTTT.

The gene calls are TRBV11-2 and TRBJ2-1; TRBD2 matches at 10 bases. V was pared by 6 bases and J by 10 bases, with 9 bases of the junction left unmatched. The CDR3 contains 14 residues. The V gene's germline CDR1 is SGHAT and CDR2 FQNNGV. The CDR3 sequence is CASSRGLAGVEQFF. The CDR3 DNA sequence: TGTGCCAGCAGTCGGGGGCTAGCGGGAGTGGAGCAGTTCTTC.

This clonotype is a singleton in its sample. In DNA form, the CDR3 reads TGTGCCATCAGTGAGGGCAGGGGGCTGAACACCGGGGAGCTGTTTTTT. Translating gives CAISEGRGLNTGELFF. V and J are TRBV10-3 and TRBJ2-2, with 8 nucleotides matching TRBD1. In germline, CDR1 is ENHRY, CDR2 SYGVKD. V was clipped by 2 bases and J by 1 base; unmatched bases: 3. This CDR3 region has 16 residues.

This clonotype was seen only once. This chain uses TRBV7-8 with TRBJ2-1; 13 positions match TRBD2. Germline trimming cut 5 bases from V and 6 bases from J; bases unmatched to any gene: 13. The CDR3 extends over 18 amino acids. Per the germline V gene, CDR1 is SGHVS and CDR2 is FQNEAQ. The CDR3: CASSQRTSGSLSGNEQFF. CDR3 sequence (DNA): TGTGCCAGCAGCCAAAGGACTAGCGGGAGTTTATCGGGCAATGAGCAGTTCTTC.

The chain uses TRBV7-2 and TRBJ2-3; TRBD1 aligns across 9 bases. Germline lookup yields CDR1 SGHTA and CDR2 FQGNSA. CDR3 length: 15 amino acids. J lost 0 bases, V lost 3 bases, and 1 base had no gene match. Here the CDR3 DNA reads TGTGCCAGCAGCTTTGACAGGGGGAGCACAGATACGCAGTATTTT. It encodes CASSFDRGSTDTQYF.

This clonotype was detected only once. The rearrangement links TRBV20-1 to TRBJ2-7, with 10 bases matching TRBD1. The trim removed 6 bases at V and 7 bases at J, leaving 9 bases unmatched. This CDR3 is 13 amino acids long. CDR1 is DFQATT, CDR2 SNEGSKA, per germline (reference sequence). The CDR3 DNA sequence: TGCAGTGCCATAGAAGACAGGGGGCGGGAGCAGTACTTC. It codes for CSAIEDRGREQYF.

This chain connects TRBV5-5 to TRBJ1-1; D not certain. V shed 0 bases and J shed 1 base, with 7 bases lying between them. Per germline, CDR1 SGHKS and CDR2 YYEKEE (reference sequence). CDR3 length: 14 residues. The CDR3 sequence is CASSLVTTNTEAFF. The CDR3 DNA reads TGTGCCAGCAGCTTGGTAACAACGAACACTGAAGCTTTCTTT.

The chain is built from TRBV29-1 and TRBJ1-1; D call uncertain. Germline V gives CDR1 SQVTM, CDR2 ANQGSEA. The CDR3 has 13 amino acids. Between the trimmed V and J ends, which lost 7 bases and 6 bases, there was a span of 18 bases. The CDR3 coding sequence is TGCAGCGGCGGAAAAAACAAAGGGCCTGAAGCTTTCTTT. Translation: CSGGKNKGPEAFF.

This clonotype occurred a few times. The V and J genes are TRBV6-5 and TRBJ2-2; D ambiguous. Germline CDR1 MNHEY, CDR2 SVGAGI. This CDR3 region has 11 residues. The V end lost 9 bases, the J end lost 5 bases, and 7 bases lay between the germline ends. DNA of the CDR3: TGTGCCAGTAGTGGAACCGGGGAGCTGTTTTTT. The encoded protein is CASSGTGELFF.

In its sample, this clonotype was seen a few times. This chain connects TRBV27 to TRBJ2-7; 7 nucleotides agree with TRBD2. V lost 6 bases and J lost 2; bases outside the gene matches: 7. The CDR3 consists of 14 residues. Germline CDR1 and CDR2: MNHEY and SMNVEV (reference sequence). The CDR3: CASRGGNSTYEQYF. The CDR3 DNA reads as TGTGCCAGCAGGGGGGGGAACAGCACCTACGAGCAGTACTTC.

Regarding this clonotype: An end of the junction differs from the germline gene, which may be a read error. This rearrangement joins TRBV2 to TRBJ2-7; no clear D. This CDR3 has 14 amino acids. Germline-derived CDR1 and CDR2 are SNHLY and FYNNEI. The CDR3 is CVSSESPDRYEQYF. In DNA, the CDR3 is TGTGTCAGCAGTGAAAGTCCGGACCGCTACGAGCAGTACTTC.